This T cell receptor beta chain was identified during a study of blood T cell repertoires in COVID-19. Across the study: Samples came from the United States, Italy and Spain, spanning acute and convalescent COVID-19. The cDNA or gDNA used as material had been derived from T cells, B-cell-depleted T cells, or PBMCs.

Participants came from 20 to 25 US areas, aged about 18 to 100 years. Profiling relied on immunoSEQ multiplex PCR, and the TCRdb table lists in-frame clones only, not all of them. This table holds around 230,000 clones, around four fifths found once. This clone appeared a single time. The V gene lost 3 bases and the J gene lost 3 bases, with 15 bases spanning the gap. Per germline, CDR1 SGHTA and CDR2 FQGNSA. This CDR3 is 16 amino acids long. The sequenced sample was PBMCs or T cells enriched from blood (not recorded which). The V gene is TRBV7-2, the J gene TRBJ1-3, with D tentatively TRBD1 (6 bases). The origin of this receptor is a man aged 35 to 55 who had recovered from COVID-19. Here the CDR3 DNA reads TGTGCCAGCAGCTTTCCGGGGGGGCCGGATGGAAACACCATATATTTT. It codes for CASSFPGGPDGNTIYF. The full variable domain, completed using reference TRBV7-2 and TRBJ1-3, is GAGVSQSPSNKVTEKGKDVELRCDPISGHTALYWYRQSLGQGLEFLIYFQGNSAPDKSGLPSDRFSAERTGGSVSTLTIQRTQQEDSAVYLCASSFPGGPDGNTIYFGEGSWLTVV.